These 27 T cell receptor beta chains share one sample of origin, sequenced in a study of T cells in women clearing cervical HPV infection (dated by TCRdb to the late 2010s). Library preparation used the immunoSEQ multiplex PCR assay. Here the immuneACCESS table is served through TCRdb, limited to in-frame sequences with V and J called. Missing clones are a known gap in these copies; in checked studies unresolved V genes cover under half, and the rest lacks a known reason. This sample's records show tens of thousands of clones. Roughly 3.7% of the sample belongs to the ten largest clones. The specimen was blood buffy coat. The source of these receptors is a woman between 18 and 75 years old with a cervical HPV16 infection that either progressed to CIN3+ or cleared (not recorded which).

In the case of this clone: The DNA ends 3 residues before the CDR3 does, and the rest of the CDR3 is filled in from the germline J gene. This sequence joins TRBV20-1 and TRBJ2-3; 7 nucleotides match TRBD1. Germline V gives CDR1 DFQATT, CDR2 SNEGSKA (reference sequence). V trimming: 5 bases; J trimming: 6 bases; junction bases outside the gene matches: 11. This CDR3 has 14 residues. The sequenced part of the CDR3 DNA is TGCAGTGCTGGTTTACAGGGGCGCGTCGATACG. Translation: CSAGLQGRVDT. In full, the CDR3 reads CSAGLQGRVDTQYF.

As concerns this clone: From the germline J gene comes the end of the CDR3, since the read stops 3 residues before it. The J gene is TRBJ2-7, the V gene TRBV6-2 or TRBV6-3, with TRBD2 identical over 10 bases. Germline values: CDR1 MNHEY, CDR2 SVGEGT. V lost 3 bases to trimming and J lost 2 bases; unmatched junction nucleotides: 4. CDR3 length equals 15 residues. The CDR3 sequence: CASSYGLAAPYEQYF. Partial CDR3 DNA: TGTGCCAGCAGTTATGGACTAGCGGCACCCTACGAG.

About this clone itself: The read ends 3 residues shy of where the CDR3 ends; the end is completed using the germline J gene. This chain joins TRBV7-2 and TRBJ1-2; D remains unclear. The CDR3 runs to 13 residues. Germline V lookup: CDR1 SGHTA, CDR2 FQGNSA. The CDR3 sequence: CASSLAYLYDYTF. The CDR3 DNA, read in part, is TGTGCCAGCAGCTTAGCGTATCTATACGAC.

Remarks on this clone: The CDR3 end falls 3 residues outside the read, so it is completed with the germline J gene. This sequence joins TRBV19 and TRBJ1-2; 9 bases agree with TRBD1. V trimming: 4 bases; J trimming: 5 bases; junction bases outside the gene matches: 8. This CDR3 comprises 15 residues. Germline V gives CDR1 LNHDA, CDR2 SQIVND (reference sequence). CDR3 DNA, as far as it was read: TGTGCCAGTAGTAGTCGGGACAGGGTTTTTTATGGC. Protein sequence: CASSSRDRVFYG. The CDR3, in full, reads CASSSRDRVFYGYTF. Full variable domain (remainder filled in from reference TRBV19 and TRBJ1-2): DGGITQSPKYLFRKEGQNVTLSCEQNLNHDAMYWYRQDPGQGLRLIYYSQIVNDFQKGDIAEGYSVSREKKESFPLTVTSAQKNPTAFYLCASSSRDRVFYGYTFGSGTRLTVV.

Comment on this clone: At one end, the junction sequence differs from germline, possibly due to a read error. The read ends 3 residues before the CDR3 terminus; that terminus is restored from the germline J gene. The chain has TRBV7-7 and TRBJ2-2; tentatively, D is TRBD1 (6 bases). The CDR3 runs 15 residues. CDR1 is SSHAT, CDR2 FNYEAQ, per germline (reference sequence). CDR3 loop: CASSLGHLNTGELFF. CDR3 bases read: TGTGCTAGCAGTTTGGGACACCTGAACACCGGGGAG. Full variable domain (rest looked up from reference TRBV7-7 and TRBJ2-2): GAGVSQSPRYKVTKRGQDVTLRCDPISSHATLYWYQQALGQGPEFLTYFNYEAQPDKSGLPSDRFSAERPEGSISTLTIQRTEQRDSAMYRCASSLGHLNTGELFFGEGSRLTVL.

Details on this clone: The CDR3 goes on 3 residues after the read ends, and that part is filled in from the germline J gene. This chain joins TRBV7-9 and TRBJ2-4; D ambiguous. Germline V gene data show CDR1 as SEHNR and CDR2 as FQNEAQ (reference sequence). This CDR3 region has 15 residues. The sequenced CDR3 bases are TGTGCCAGCAGCCTAGGGTCTAATAGGAACTATGGT. This translates into CASSLGSNRNYG. In full, the CDR3 is CASSLGSNRNYGQYF. Full variable domain (rest looked up from reference TRBV7-9 and TRBJ2-4): DTGVSQNPRHKITKRGQNVTFRCDPISEHNRLYWYRQTLGQGPEFLTYFQNEAQLEKSRLLSDRFSAERPKGSFSTLEIQRTEQGDSAMYLCASSLGSNRNYGQYFGAGTRLSVL.

A word on this clone: The DNA ends 3 residues before the CDR3 does, and the rest of the CDR3 is filled in from the germline J gene. J is TRBJ1-1 and V is TRBV7-2, with D possibly being TRBD1 (6 bases). V gave up 5 bases and J gave up 6 bases, with 19 bases separating them. The CDR3 length is 15 residues. Germline V CDR1 and CDR2: SGHTA, FQGNSA. CDR3 loop: CASSASGRGKAEAFF. The sequenced part of the CDR3 DNA is TGTGCCAGCAGCGCTAGTGGCAGGGGAAAGGCTGAA.

Concerning this clone: The CDR3 end is not reached by the read, which stops 3 residues before it; the germline J gene fills it in. V gene TRBV18 combines with J gene TRBJ2-7; maybe TRBD1 (5 bases). The ends were cut back, 4 bases at V and 6 bases at J, with 16 bases in the middle. This CDR3 region has 14 residues. Germline CDR1 is KGHSH and CDR2 is LQKENI. CDR3 DNA, as far as it was read: TGTGCCAGCTCACAGGCTCAGGGATTGGGCGAG. Translation: CASSQAQGLGE. The complete CDR3 reads CASSQAQGLGEQYF.

Notes on this clone: Read sequence stops 3 residues before the CDR3 end, and the germline J gene provides the missing end. The chain is built from TRBV5-1 and TRBJ2-1, with D perhaps TRBD2 (5 bases). The germline V and J ends were trimmed by 0 bases and 8 bases, with 15 bases remaining between them. The germline CDR1 and CDR2 sequences are SGHRS and YFSETQ. The CDR3 runs 15 residues. The sequenced CDR3 bases are TGCGCCAGCAGCTTGGCCCTAGCTTCGGTGGATGAG. Amino acids: CASSLALASVDE. The complete CDR3 sequence is CASSLALASVDEQFF.

A remark on this clone: The CDR3 goes on 3 residues after the read ends, and that part is filled in from the germline J gene. The V call is TRBV5-5, the J call TRBJ2-2; 8 nucleotides line up with TRBD2. Germline CDR1 SGHKS, CDR2 YYEKEE (reference sequence). The CDR3 is 15 residues long. CDR3 DNA (partial): TGTGCCAGCAGCTTATACGGGGGGGGAAATGAAAAG. Amino acids: CASSLYGGGNEK. The whole CDR3 region reads CASSLYGGGNEKLFF. The full variable domain, with the rest looked up from reference TRBV5-5 and TRBJ2-2, is DAGVTQSPTHLIKTRGQQVTLRCSPISGHKSVSWYQQVLGQGPQFIFQYYEKEERGRGNFPDRFSARQFPNYSSELNVNALLLGDSALYLCASSLYGGGNEKLFFGEGSRLTVL.

Here the CDR3 reads CASAGSGPDTQYF. The sequenced CDR3 bases are TGTGCCAGCGCCGGGTCAGGGCCAGATACG. The genes are TRBV12-3 or TRBV12-4 and TRBJ2-3; possibly TRBD1 for D (5 bases). The read terminates 3 residues before the CDR3 end, so the remaining end is supplied by the germline J gene. The CDR3 loop spans 13 amino acids. V was shortened by 8 bases and J by 4 bases, with 13 bases between the two germline ends.

Points on this clone: The DNA ends 3 residues before the CDR3 does, and the rest of the CDR3 is filled in from the germline J gene. The chain recombines TRBV7-2 with TRBJ2-4; the D gene is possibly TRBD2 (6 bases). The germline gives CDR1 SGHTA, CDR2 FQGNSA. The CDR3 runs 13 residues. The CDR3 sequence is CASMGVGGTGQYF. Incomplete CDR3 DNA: TGTGCCAGCATGGGGGTGGGGGGAACGGGT.

Notes on this clone: The CDR3 goes on 3 residues after the read ends, and that part is filled in from the germline J gene. The chain couples TRBV12-3 or TRBV12-4 to TRBJ2-7; 7 bases agree with TRBD1. Trimming cost V 3 bases and J 2 bases; bases outside gene matches: 4. The CDR3 is made up of 14 amino acids. CDR3 region: CASSLGQLTYEQYF. CDR3 DNA (partial): TGTGCCAGCAGTTTGGGACAGCTAACCTACGAG.

A word on this clone: The CDR3 extends 3 residues past the end of the read, so its final part is completed from the germline J gene. This chain connects TRBV10-2 to TRBJ1-5, with 7 bases lining up with TRBD1. CDR3 length equals 14 residues. Germline V gives CDR1 WSHSY, CDR2 SAAADI. The V and J ends lost 0 bases and 6 bases, in that order; junction bases with no gene match: 2. The CDR3: CASSESTGIQPQHF. Incomplete CDR3 DNA: TGCGCCAGCAGTGAGTCGACAGGGATTCAGCCC.

Concerning this clone: Read coverage stops 3 residues before the CDR3 terminus; the germline J gene supplies the remainder. V and J are TRBV7-2 and TRBJ1-2, with 7 bases identical to TRBD1. The CDR3 has 14 amino acids. The germline CDR1 and CDR2 sequences are SGHTA and FQGNSA. V shed 5 bases, J shed 5 bases, and the junction held 8 bases outside the gene matches. The covered CDR3 bases are TGTGCCAGCAGCCTCCAACAGGGGAGGTATGGC. Translation gives CASSLQQGRYG. The entire CDR3 protein reads CASSLQQGRYGYTF. Based on the CDR3 plus reference TRBV7-2 and TRBJ1-2, the full variable domain is GAGVSQSPSNKVTEKGKDVELRCDPISGHTALYWYRQSLGQGLEFLIYFQGNSAPDKSGLPSDRFSAERTGGSVSTLTIQRTQQEDSAVYLCASSLQQGRYGYTFGSGTRLTVV.

Concerning this clone itself: The CDR3 is cut off 3 residues early in the read; its end comes from the germline J gene. The J gene is TRBJ1-2, the V gene TRBV5-6; tentatively, D is TRBD1 (6 bases). Trimming took 4 bases from V and 4 from J, leaving 11 bases between them. Germline CDR1 reads SGHDT; CDR2 reads YYEEEE. There are 13 residues in the CDR3. CDR3 DNA (partial): TGTGCCAGCAGCCCCTGGGGGCCCTATGGC. Translating gives CASSPWGPYG. The CDR3 in its entirety is CASSPWGPYGYTF. Full variable domain (outside the CDR3, taken from reference TRBV5-6 and TRBJ1-2): DAGVTQSPTHLIKTRGQQVTLRCSPKSGHDTVSWYQQALGQGPQFIFQYYEEEERQRGNFPDRFSGHQFPNYSSELNVNALLLGDSALYLCASSPWGPYGYTFGSGTRLTVV.

Details on this clone: The missing CDR3 end, 3 residues past where the read stops, is filled in from the germline J gene. The chain uses TRBV7-3 and TRBJ2-2; TRBD2 agrees at 8 bases. The length of the CDR3 is 18 residues. With 5 bases clipped from V and 2 bases from J, the junction kept 13 bases outside the gene matches. Germline values: CDR1 SGHTA, CDR2 FQGTGA. CDR3 bases read: TGTGCCAGCAGCCTACTCGGGGGGGGATTCTCAAACACCGGGGAG. It is translated as CASSLLGGGFSNTGE. The CDR3, in full, reads CASSLLGGGFSNTGELFF.

Comments on this clone: With the read ending 3 residues before the CDR3 end, the germline J gene is used to fill in that end. V is TRBV20-1 and J is TRBJ2-2; a weak D match, TRBD1 (5 bases). The CDR3 consists of 14 residues. The germline V gene encodes CDR1 DFQATT and CDR2 SNEGSKA (reference sequence). CDR3 loop: CSARVRGANEKLFF. The sequenced part of the CDR3 DNA is TGCAGTGCTAGAGTAAGGGGTGCTAATGAAAAG.

Details on this clone: The read terminates 3 residues before the CDR3 end, so the remaining end is supplied by the germline J gene. The V and J genes are TRBV30 and TRBJ2-3; weak D call: TRBD2 (6 bases). The V gene's germline CDR1 is GTSNPN and CDR2 SVGIG (reference sequence). There are 12 residues in the CDR3. CDR3 loop: CARRGNQETQYF. Partial CDR3 DNA: TGTGCCCGCCGGGGGAACCAAGAGACG.

Comments on this clone: Germline and junction disagree at one end, which may indicate a read error. The read terminates 3 residues before the CDR3 end, so the remaining end is supplied by the germline J gene. The sample contains more than one DNA sequence encoding this CDR3. V and J are TRBV19 and TRBJ2-3; 9 positions agree with TRBD2. The CDR3 spans 16 residues. Looked up from germline, CDR1 is LNHDA and CDR2 is SQIVND (reference sequence). The DNA read from the CDR3 is TGTGCCAGTAGTAGGGCAAGGACTAGCGTCGCAGACACG. This sequence encodes CASSRARTSVADT. The full CDR3 protein is CASSRARTSVADTQYF.

As to this clone: An end of the junction differs from the germline gene, which may be a read error. The read terminates 3 residues before the CDR3 end, so the remaining end is supplied by the germline J gene. V usage is TRBV4-2 and J usage is TRBJ2-3, with 8 bases fitting TRBD2. This CDR3 region has 15 residues. Looked up from germline, CDR1 is LGHNA and CDR2 is YNFKEQ. The CDR3 DNA, read in part, is TGCGCCAGCAGCCAAGCGGCTAGCGGGACAGATACG. Translated, it gives CASSQAASGTDT. The CDR3 in full is CASSQAASGTDTQYF.

Notes on this clone: The CDR3 end falls 3 residues outside the read, so it is completed with the germline J gene. The chain combines TRBV7-3 with TRBJ1-6; D uncertain. This CDR3 comprises 13 residues. The germline V and J ends were trimmed by 2 bases and 5 bases, with 4 bases remaining between them. Germline values: CDR1 SGHTA, CDR2 FQGTGA. CDR3 region: CASSLDNNSPLHF. Partial CDR3 DNA: TGTGCCAGCAGCTTAGACAATAATTCACCC. The full variable domain, in which reference TRBV7-3 and TRBJ1-6 provide the parts outside the CDR3, is GAGVSQTPSNKVTEKGKYVELRCDPISGHTALYWYRQSLGQGPEFLIYFQGTGAADDSGLPNDRFFAVRPEGSVSTLKIQRTERGDSAVYLCASSLDNNSPLHFGNGTRLTVT.

The chain's CDR3 is CASSRTGAGDTQYF. CDR3 DNA, as far as it was read: TGTGCCAGCAGTCGGACAGGGGCTGGCGATACG. This chain links TRBV7-3 with TRBJ2-3; 9 positions agree with TRBD1. The read gets to within 3 residues of the CDR3 end, and the germline J gene fills in the rest. The CDR3 totals 14 residues. Per the germline V gene, CDR1 is SGHTA and CDR2 is FQGTGA. After removal of 6 bases from V and 6 bases from J, the junction contained 7 bases not matched to a gene. The full variable domain, in which reference TRBV7-3 and TRBJ2-3 provide the parts outside the CDR3, is GAGVSQTPSNKVTEKGKYVELRCDPISGHTALYWYRQSLGQGPEFLIYFQGTGAADDSGLPNDRFFAVRPEGSVSTLKIQRTERGDSAVYLCASSRTGAGDTQYFGPGTRLTVL.

Regarding this clone: With the read ending 3 residues before the CDR3 end, the germline J gene is used to fill in that end. V is TRBV20-1 and J is TRBJ2-2; D uncertain. This CDR3 region has 14 residues. V shed 0 bases and J shed 1 base, with 6 bases lying between them. Germline lookup yields CDR1 DFQATT and CDR2 SNEGSKA (reference sequence). The CDR3 is CSARDNGNTGELFF. The CDR3 bases that were read are TGCAGTGCTAGAGATAACGGGAACACCGGGGAG.

With respect to this clone: The read stops 3 residues short of the end of the CDR3; the missing end is completed from the germline J gene. The chain joins TRBV18 to TRBJ1-1, with 8 bases matching TRBD1. The germline V gene has CDR1 KGHSH and CDR2 LQKENI. The CDR3 extends over 14 amino acids. The CDR3 DNA, read in part, is TGTGCCAGCTCACCTAGGGACAGGAGAACAAAA. Its translation is CASSPRDRRTK. The complete CDR3 sequence is CASSPRDRRTKAFF.

Remarks on this clone: Read coverage stops 3 residues before the CDR3 terminus; the germline J gene supplies the remainder. The gene calls are TRBV5-1 and TRBJ1-5; unclear D gene. Germline CDR1 SGHRS, CDR2 YFSETQ. This CDR3 is 14 amino acids long. V was clipped by 4 bases and J by 6 bases, with 14 bases between them. CDR3 DNA (partial): TGCGCCAGCAGCCCGGATGGGCCCGGTCAGCCC. This sequence encodes CASSPDGPGQP. The whole CDR3 sequence is CASSPDGPGQPQHF.

On this clone itself: The CDR3 end falls 3 residues outside the read, so it is completed with the germline J gene. This chain joins TRBV12-5 and TRBJ2-1; TRBD1 matches at 7 bases. Germline V gene lookup returns CDR1 LGHNT and CDR2 FRNRAP. This CDR3 is built from 15 residues. After removal of 5 bases from V and 2 bases from J, the junction contained 6 bases not matched to a gene. Here the CDR3 reads CASGLSGGTYNEQFF. The sequenced CDR3 bases are TGTGCTAGTGGTCTGTCAGGGGGAACCTACAATGAG.